This T cell receptor (beta chain) was sequenced during a study of shared clonotypes between healthy human individuals. Study-wide background: Aged between 18 and 49, the donors were a couple of women and three men.

Sorted-subset replicate PCR reactions contained 150 to 200 ng DNA, corresponding to some 29,000 T cell genomes. Sequenced by immunoSEQ multiplex PCR; TCRdb stores in-frame clones only, minus some. The table has about 2 million clones, just under 95% seen once. Germline CDR1 reads WSHSY; CDR2 reads SAAADI. V lost 6 bases and J 5 bases, leaving 17 bases between the germline ends. The CDR3 contains 14 residues. CD8 cells regarded as naive lacked CD45RO, were positively chosen for CCR7, and omitted terminally differentiated effector memory CD45RA+ cells. The sequence came from a man aged 18 to 30 in good health. The chain joins TRBV10-2 to TRBJ2-7, with D perhaps TRBD2 (5 bases). Sequenced sample: naive CD8+ T cells sorted from blood. CDR3 bases: TGCGCCAGCAGACCTACTAGTGAGGGCCACGAGCAGTACTTC. Translating gives CASRPTSEGHEQYF.